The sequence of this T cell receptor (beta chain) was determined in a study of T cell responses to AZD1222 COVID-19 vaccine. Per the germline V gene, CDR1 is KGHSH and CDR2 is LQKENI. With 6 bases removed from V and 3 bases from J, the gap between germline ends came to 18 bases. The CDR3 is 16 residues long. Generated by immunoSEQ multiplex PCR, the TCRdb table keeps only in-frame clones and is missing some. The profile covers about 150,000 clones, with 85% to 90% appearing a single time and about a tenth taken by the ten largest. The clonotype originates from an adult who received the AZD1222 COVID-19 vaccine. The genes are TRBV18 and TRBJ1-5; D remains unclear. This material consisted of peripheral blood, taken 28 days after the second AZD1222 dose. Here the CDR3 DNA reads TGTGCCAGCTCGCAGAACCGAGTGGGGTACAATCAGCCCCAGCATTTT. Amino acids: CASSQNRVGYNQPQHF.